Detailed here is one TCR beta chain. Its target is not known. The junction does not match germline at one end; this may be a read error. These data come from a study of OX40 agonist ivuxolimab in advanced cancers. Study details: Past anti-PD-1, anti-PD-L1 or anti-CTLA-4 therapy was accepted, and around 40% had received some.

Repertoires were generated with immunoSEQ multiplex PCR, while TCRdb's copy carries only in-frame clones and drops some. The sample comprises roughly 45,000 clones, about 88% of which are singletons, and under 2.5% rests with the top ten. Study-level findings and limits: Certain nonresponders additionally had low normalized T-cell clonal expansion.

Germline CDR1 is SGHRS and CDR2 is YFSETQ. The CDR3 is 19 amino acids. The clonotype originates from an adult with an advanced solid tumor such as melanoma, head and neck, liver or kidney cancer. The rearrangement joins TRBV5-1 to TRBJ1-2, with 11 bases fitting TRBD1. The sequences come from CD4+ or CD8+ T cells sorted from blood, collected in a trial of the OX40 agonist ivuxolimab. The CDR3 protein is CASSLEGRTGGPMDYGHTF. CDR3 DNA sequence: TGCGCCAGCAGCTTGGAAGGCCGGACAGGGGGCCCCATGGACTATGGCCACACCTTC.